This TCR beta chain was found in a study of T cells in Graves' hyperthyroidism and ophthalmopathy. This clonotype was counted only a few times. Amplified regions were TCR beta CDR3 sequences from RNA transcripts. The HTBI primer set drove a first-round RT-PCR of the TCR CDR3. TCRdb reanalysed the multiplex PCR reads using MiXCR and keeps one entry per CDR3 protein. The sample consists of approximately 320,000 distinct CDR3 sequences, roughly 17% of them appearing once. CDR3 length equals 14 residues. Trimming took off 5 bases at V and 4 bases at J, with 14 bases between the two ends. Per germline, CDR1 MNHNS and CDR2 SASEGT.

This chain uses TRBV6-1 with TRBJ1-2; no definite D call. The TCR was taken from a man younger than 40 with Graves' hyperthyroidism. The sample taken for sequencing was blood. The CDR3 loop is CASSSIGGGYGYTF. In DNA, the CDR3 is TGTGCCAGCAGTTCGATCGGCGGTGGCTATGGCTACACCTTC.